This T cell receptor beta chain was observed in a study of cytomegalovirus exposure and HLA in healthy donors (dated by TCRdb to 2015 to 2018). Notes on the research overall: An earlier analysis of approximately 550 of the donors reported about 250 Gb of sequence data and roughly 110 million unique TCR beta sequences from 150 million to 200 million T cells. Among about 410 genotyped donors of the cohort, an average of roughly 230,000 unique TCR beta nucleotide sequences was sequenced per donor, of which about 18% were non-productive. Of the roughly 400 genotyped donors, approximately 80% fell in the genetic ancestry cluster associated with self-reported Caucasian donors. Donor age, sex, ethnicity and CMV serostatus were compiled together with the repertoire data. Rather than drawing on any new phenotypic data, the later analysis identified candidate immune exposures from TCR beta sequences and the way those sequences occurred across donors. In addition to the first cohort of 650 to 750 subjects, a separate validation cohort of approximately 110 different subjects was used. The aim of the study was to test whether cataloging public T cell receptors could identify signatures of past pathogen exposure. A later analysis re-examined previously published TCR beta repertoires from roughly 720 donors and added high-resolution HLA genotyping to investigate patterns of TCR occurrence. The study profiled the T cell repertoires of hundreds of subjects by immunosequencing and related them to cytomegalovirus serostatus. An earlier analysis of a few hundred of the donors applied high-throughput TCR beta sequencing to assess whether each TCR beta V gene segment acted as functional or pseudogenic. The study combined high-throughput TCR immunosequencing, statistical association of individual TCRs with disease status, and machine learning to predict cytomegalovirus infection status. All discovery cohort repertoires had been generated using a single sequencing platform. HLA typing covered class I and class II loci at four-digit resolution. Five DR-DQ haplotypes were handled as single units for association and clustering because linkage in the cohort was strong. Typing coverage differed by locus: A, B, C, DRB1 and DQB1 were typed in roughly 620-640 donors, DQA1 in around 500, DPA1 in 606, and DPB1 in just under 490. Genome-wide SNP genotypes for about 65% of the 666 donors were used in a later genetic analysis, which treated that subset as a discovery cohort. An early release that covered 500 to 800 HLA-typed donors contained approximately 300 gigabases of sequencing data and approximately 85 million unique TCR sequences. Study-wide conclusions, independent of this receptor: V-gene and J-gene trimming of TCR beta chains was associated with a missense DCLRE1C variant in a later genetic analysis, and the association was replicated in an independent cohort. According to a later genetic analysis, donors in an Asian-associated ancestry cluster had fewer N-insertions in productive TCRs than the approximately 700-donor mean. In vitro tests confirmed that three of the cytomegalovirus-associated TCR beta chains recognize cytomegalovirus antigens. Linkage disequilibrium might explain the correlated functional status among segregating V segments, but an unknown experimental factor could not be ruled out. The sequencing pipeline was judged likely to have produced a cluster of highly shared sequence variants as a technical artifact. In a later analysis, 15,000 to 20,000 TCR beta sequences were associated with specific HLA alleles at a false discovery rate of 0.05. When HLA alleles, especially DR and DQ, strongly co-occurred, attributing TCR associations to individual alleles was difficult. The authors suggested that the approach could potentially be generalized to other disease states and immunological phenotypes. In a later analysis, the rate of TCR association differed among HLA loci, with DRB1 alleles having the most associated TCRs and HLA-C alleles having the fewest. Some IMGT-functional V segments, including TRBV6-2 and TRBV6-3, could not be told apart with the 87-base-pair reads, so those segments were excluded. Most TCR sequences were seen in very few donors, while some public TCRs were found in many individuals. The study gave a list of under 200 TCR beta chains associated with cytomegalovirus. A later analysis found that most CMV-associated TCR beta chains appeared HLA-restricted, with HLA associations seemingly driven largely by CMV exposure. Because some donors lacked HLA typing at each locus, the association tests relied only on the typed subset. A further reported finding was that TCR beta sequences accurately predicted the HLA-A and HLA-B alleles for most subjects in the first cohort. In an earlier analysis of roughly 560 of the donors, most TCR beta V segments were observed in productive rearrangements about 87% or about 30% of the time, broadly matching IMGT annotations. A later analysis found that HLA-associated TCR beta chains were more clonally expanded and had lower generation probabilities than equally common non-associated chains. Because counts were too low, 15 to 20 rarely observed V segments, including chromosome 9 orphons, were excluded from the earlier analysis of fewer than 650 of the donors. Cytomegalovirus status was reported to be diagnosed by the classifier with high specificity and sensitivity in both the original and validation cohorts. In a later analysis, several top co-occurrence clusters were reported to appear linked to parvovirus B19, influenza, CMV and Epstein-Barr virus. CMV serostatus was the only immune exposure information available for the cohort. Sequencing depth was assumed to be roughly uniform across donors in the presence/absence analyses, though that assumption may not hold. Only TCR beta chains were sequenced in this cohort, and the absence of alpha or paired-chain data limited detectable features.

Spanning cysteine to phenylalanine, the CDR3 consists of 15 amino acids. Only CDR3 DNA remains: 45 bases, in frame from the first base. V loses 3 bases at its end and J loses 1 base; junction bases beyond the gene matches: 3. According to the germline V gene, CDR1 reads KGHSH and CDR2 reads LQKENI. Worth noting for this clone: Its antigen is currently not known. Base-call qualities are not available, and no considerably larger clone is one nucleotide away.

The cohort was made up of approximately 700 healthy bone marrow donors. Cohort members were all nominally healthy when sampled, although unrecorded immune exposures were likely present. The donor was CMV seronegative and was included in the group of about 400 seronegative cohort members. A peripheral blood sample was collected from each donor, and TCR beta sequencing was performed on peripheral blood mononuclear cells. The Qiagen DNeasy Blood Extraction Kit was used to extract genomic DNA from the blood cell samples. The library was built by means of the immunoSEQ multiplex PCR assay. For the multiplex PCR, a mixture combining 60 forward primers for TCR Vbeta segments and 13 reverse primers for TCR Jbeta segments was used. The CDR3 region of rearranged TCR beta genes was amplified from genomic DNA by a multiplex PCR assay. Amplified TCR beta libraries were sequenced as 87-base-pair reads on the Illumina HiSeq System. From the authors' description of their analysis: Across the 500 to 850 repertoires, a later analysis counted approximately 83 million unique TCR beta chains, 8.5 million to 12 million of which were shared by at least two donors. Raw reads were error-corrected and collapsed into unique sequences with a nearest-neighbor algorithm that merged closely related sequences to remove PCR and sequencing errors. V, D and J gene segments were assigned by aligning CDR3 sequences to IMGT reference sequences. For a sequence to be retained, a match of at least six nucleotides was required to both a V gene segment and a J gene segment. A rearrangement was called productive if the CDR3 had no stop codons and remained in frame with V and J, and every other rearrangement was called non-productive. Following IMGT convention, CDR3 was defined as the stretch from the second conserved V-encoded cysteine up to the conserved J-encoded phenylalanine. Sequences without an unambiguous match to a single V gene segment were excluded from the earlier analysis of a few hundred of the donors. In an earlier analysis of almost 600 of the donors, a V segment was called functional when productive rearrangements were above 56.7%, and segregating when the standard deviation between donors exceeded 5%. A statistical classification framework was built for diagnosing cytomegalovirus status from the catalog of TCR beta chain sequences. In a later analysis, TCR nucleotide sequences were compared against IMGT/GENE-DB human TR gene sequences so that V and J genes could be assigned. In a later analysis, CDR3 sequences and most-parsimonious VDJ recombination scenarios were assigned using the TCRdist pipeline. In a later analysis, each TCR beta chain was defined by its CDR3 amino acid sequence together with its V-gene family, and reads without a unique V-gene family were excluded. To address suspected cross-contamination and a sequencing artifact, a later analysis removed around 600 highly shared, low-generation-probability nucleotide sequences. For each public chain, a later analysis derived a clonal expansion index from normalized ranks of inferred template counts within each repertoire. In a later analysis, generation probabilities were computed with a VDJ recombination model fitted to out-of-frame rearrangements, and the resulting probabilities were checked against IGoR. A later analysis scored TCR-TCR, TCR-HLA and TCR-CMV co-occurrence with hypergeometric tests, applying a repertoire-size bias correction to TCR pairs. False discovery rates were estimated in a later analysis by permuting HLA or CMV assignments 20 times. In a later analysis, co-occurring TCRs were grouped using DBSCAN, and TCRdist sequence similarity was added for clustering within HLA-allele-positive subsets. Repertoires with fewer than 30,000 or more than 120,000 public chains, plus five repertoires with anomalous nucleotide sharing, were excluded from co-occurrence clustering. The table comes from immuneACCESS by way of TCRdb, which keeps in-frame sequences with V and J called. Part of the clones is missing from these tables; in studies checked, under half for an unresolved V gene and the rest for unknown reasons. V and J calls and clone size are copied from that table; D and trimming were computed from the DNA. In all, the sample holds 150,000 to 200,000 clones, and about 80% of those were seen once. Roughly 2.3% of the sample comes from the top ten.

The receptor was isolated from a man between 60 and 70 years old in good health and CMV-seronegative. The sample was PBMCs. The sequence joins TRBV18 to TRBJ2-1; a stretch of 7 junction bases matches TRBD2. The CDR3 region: CASSPQRDSYNEQFF. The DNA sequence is TGTGCCAGCTCACCTCAGCGGGATTCCTACAATGAGCAGTTCTTC. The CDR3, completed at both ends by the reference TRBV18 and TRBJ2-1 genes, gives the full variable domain NAGVMQNPRHLVRRRGQEARLRCSPMKGHSHVYWYRQLPEEGLKFMVYLQKENIIDESGMPKERFSAEFPKEGPSILRIQQVVRGDSAAYFCASSPQRDSYNEQFFGPGTRLTVL.